A selection of T cell receptor beta chains follows, all from one sample in a study of Ad26.COV2.S vaccination and SARS-CoV-2 variants. Clones were sequenced by immunoSEQ multiplex PCR, and TCRdb holds only the in-frame ones, with some missing. The data show some 350,000 clones, with roughly 94% seen just once and around 4.2% held by the top ten. Sequences were derived from peripheral blood, sampled after recovery from COVID-19. The receptors derive from a human donor who had recovered from COVID-19. Both conserved end residues are part of each CDR3. A D gene is named only where the DNA matches it firmly. Not every row has a clone size; where given, it reads once, few, many or a size class.

NA	NA	TRBJ2-1	TRBV3-1/TRBV3-2	TGTGCCAGCAGCCTCAGAGGGGGGAGCTCCTACAATGAGCAGTTCTTC	CASSLRGGSSYNEQFF
NA	TRBD2	TRBJ2-3	TRBV6-2/TRBV6-3	TGTGCCAGCACCCCCGGGGGGGGCACGGCCTACACAGATACGCAGTATTTT	CASTPGGGTAYTDTQYF
few	NA	TRBJ2-2	TRBV5-1	TGCGCCAGCAGCTTGGACACCGGGGAGCTGTTTTTT	CASSLDTGELFF
NA	NA	TRBJ2-1	TRBV9	TGTGCCAGCAGCGCCACAGGGAGCTCCTACAATGAGCAGTTCTTC	CASSATGSSYNEQFF
few	NA	TRBJ1-3	TRBV3-1/TRBV3-2	TGTGCCAGCAGCCAAGGACCCCCCGGGCTGCCTGGAAACACCATATATTTT	CASSQGPPGLPGNTIYF
NA	NA	TRBJ2-7	TRBV2	TGTGCCAGCAGGGACGGACAGCCTGGAATCTACGAGCAGTACTTC	CASRDGQPGIYEQYF
NA	NA	TRBJ2-3	TRBV3-1/TRBV3-2	TGTGCCAGCAGCCAAGGAGGGTGGACAGATACGCAGTATTTT	CASSQGGWTDTQYF
NA	NA	TRBJ2-2	TRBV3-1/TRBV3-2	TGTGCCAGCAGCCAAAGGGACAAGGCGAACACCGGGGAGCTGTTTTTT	CASSQRDKANTGELFF
once	NA	TRBJ1-4	TRBV6-5	TGTGCCAGCAGTTACGGGGGGGCTAATGAAAAACTGTTTTTT	CASSYGGANEKLFF
NA	NA	TRBJ1-5	TRBV19	TGTGCCAGTAGGGAGCGGTCTGGGGGCAATCAGCCCCAGCATTTT	CASRERSGGNQPQHF
NA	TRBD1	TRBJ1-5	TRBV10-3	TGTGCCATCAGTCGGGACAGTAATCAGCCCCAGCATTTT	CAISRDSNQPQHF
NA	NA	TRBJ2-3	TRBV27	TGTGCCAGCAGTTCCGGGACATTTCCGTATTTT	CASSSGTFPYF
NA	NA	TRBJ1-5	TRBV6-2/TRBV6-3	TGTGCCAGCAGTTTGGGGGGTGGGTATGATCAGCCCCAGCATTTT	CASSLGGGYDQPQHF
NA	NA	TRBJ1-1	TRBV29-1	TGCAGCGTTCTTGCAAGGAACACTGAAGCTTTCTTT	CSVLARNTEAFF
NA	NA	TRBJ2-1	TRBV2	TGTGCCAGCAGTGAGCCGGGACTCCAGTCCTACAATGAGCAGTTCTTC	CASSEPGLQSYNEQFF
NA	TRBD1	TRBJ1-2	TRBV27	TGTGCCAGCAGTTTGGGGACAGACTATGGCTACACCTTC	CASSLGTDYGYTF
NA	NA	TRBJ2-5	TRBV6-2/TRBV6-3	TGTGCCAGCAGTTACGGCCCAGAGACCCAGTACTTC	CASSYGPETQYF
few	NA	TRBJ1-4	TRBV4-1	TGCGCCAGCAGCCAAGAGGCGTCCGGGGGGTGGGATGAAAAACTGTTTTTT	CASSQEASGGWDEKLFF
NA	TRBD2	TRBJ2-3	TRBV5-1	TGCGCCAGCAGCCTGACTAGCGGGGGCACAGATACGCAGTATTTT	CASSLTSGGTDTQYF
NA	TRBD1	TRBJ1-6	TRBV12-5	TGTGCTAGTGGTCTCGGACAGGGCCAGGGGGGCTATAATTCACCCCTCCACTTT	CASGLGQGQGGYNSPLHF
NA	NA	TRBJ2-1	TRBV11-2	TGTGCCAGCAGCTTAGGTGGAGGGGACAATGAGCAGTTCTTC	CASSLGGGDNEQFF
NA	NA	TRBJ1-3	TRBV5-1	TGCGCCAGCAGCTTATCAGGAAACACCATATATTTT	CASSLSGNTIYF
NA	NA	TRBJ2-7	TRBV14	TGTGCCAGCAGCCAAGTAGGGGAGATCTCCTACGAGCAGTACTTC	CASSQVGEISYEQYF
NA	TRBD2	TRBJ2-7	TRBV11-2	TGTGCCAGCAGCTTAGGCGGGGGGGCGCACGAGCAGTACTTC	CASSLGGGAHEQYF
NA	NA	TRBJ1-4	TRBV7-2	TGTGCCAGCGGGGGAGGGGGTCCGTTAGCTAATGAAAAACTGTTTTTT	CASGGGGPLANEKLFF
NA	NA	TRBJ1-6	TRBV9	TGTGCCAGCAACCGGGCCGAGAATTCACCCCTCCACTTT	CASNRAENSPLHF
NA	NA	TRBJ2-1	TRBV5-6	TGTGCCAGCAGCCAGGAGAGGGAGCAGTTCTTC	CASSQEREQFF
NA	TRBD1	TRBJ1-2	TRBV5-1	TGCGCCAGCAGCTTGGTTGGGGACAGGGCTTATGGCTACACCTTC	CASSLVGDRAYGYTF
NA	NA	TRBJ1-6	TRBV11-2	TGTGCCAGCAGCCATTACCCGCCCTCTACGGCTTCACCCCTCCACTTT	CASSHYPPSTASPLHF
NA	NA	TRBJ2-4	TRBV7-2	TGTGCCAGCAGCCCTGGGGTTAGCAAAAACATTCAGTACTTC	CASSPGVSKNIQYF
NA	NA	TRBJ2-5	TRBV12-5	TGTGCTAGTGGTTTGAGGACGGGACTCCAGTCCCAAGAGACCCAGTACTTC	CASGLRTGLQSQETQYF
NA	NA	TRBJ1-1	TRBV19	TGTGCCAGTAGTCAAGCCACGACAGGCAAACCTGAAGCTTTCTTT	CASSQATTGKPEAFF
NA	NA	TRBJ2-1	TRBV9	TGTGCCAGCAGCGTAGTGGCGGGGAACAATGAGCAGTTCTTC	CASSVVAGNNEQFF
NA	NA	TRBJ1-1	TRBV5-1	TGCGCCAGCTCGGACGTGGCTGAAGCTTTCTTT	CASSDVAEAFF
NA	NA	TRBJ2-1	TRBV21-1	TGTGCCAGCAGCATTCCTCCCGGGACAGATAGCTCCTACAATGAGCAGTTCTTC	CASSIPPGTDSSYNEQFF
NA	NA	TRBJ1-3	TRBV9	TGTGCCAGCAGCGCCGGGGGCCTCTCTGGAAACACCATATATTTT	CASSAGGLSGNTIYF
once	TRBD2	TRBJ2-5	TRBV9	TGTGCCAGCAGCGCCTCACTAGCGGGGGGAGAGGAGACCCAGTACTTC	CASSASLAGGEETQYF
NA	NA	TRBJ2-3	TRBV19	TGTGCCAGTAGTAACAGGCGCACAGATACGCAGTATTTT	CASSNRRTDTQYF
NA	TRBD1	TRBJ2-1	TRBV6-2/TRBV6-3	TGTGCCAGCAGTGTCCGGGACAGGACGCGTGAGCAGTTCTTC	CASSVRDRTREQFF
NA	NA	TRBJ1-3	TRBV9	TGTGCCAGCACCAGTGGGGCGCGCGGTGGAAACACCATATATTTT	CASTSGARGGNTIYF
NA	TRBD1	TRBJ1-2	TRBV5-4	TGTGCCAGCAGTACCGAGGGGCAGGGGGCACGGTATGGCTACACCTTC	CASSTEGQGARYGYTF
once	NA	TRBJ2-5	TRBV20-1	TGCAGTGCCAGGCAGGGAGAGACCCAGTACTTC	CSARQGETQYF